The clone carrying this TCR beta chain was counted a single time. The entry originates in a study of blood T cell repertoires in COVID-19. The wider study: Donors in the United States, Italy and Spain gave samples during acute or convalescent COVID-19.

Original processing methods: Researchers report that nucleated cell counts were estimated from reference gene primer amplification. TCRdb keeps only in-frame clones here, not all; method: immunoSEQ multiplex PCR. That table gives V, J and clone size, and the DNA gave D and trimming. Counted here are 250,000 to 300,000 clones, less than 90% occurring once; the ten biggest clones make up less than 15%. Seattle patients were enrolled while actively infected and followed longitudinally. This CDR3 comprises 15 residues. Germline CDR1 is SGHVS and CDR2 is FNYEAQ. Trimming pared 4 bases from V and 1 base from J, leaving 11 bases between.

The specimen sequenced was peripheral blood. The chain recombines TRBV7-6 with TRBJ1-3, with D perhaps TRBD1 (6 bases). This receptor was obtained from a woman in her 70s with COVID-19, enrolled during active disease. This CDR3 reads CASSSQGKSGNTIYF. CDR3 nucleotides: TGTGCCAGCAGCTCTCAGGGGAAATCTGGAAACACCATATATTTT.